A selection of T cell receptor beta chains follows, all from one sample in a study of blood T cell repertoires in COVID-19. Produced via immunoSEQ multiplex PCR; TCRdb's table is partial and in-frame only. This table has about 120,000 clones, 81% appearing once. The sequencing sample was made of peripheral blood. Source of these receptors: a man aged 25-40 years with COVID-19, enrolled during active disease. Each CDR3 is given with its conserved first and last residue. The D gene is left open where the match is weak. Clone size is shown for a subset of rows, as once, few, many or a class of expanded clone.

J | D | V | size | DNA | CDR3
TRBJ1-1 | . | TRBV28 | few | TGTGCCAGCAGTTTTAGTGACGGAGACACTGAAGCTTTCTTT | CASSFSDGDTEAFF
TRBJ1-5 | TRBD1 | TRBV7-8 | . | TGTGCCAGCAGCTCCCGGGACAGGGGCGCGAATAGCAATCAGCCCCAGCATTTT | CASSSRDRGANSNQPQHF
TRBJ1-6 | TRBD1 | TRBV19 | . | TGTGCCAGTAACCTGGACAGGGGTTCACCCCTCCACTTT | CASNLDRGSPLHF
TRBJ2-3 | . | TRBV19 | . | TGTGCCAGTAGTAGGGCGGGTGGGGGGGCCACAGATACGCAGTATTTT | CASSRAGGGATDTQYF
TRBJ2-1 | . | TRBV21-1 | . | TGTGCCAGCCCTTCCGGGACTAAAGATGAGCAGTTCTTC | CASPSGTKDEQFF
TRBJ2-7 | TRBD2 | TRBV29-1 | . | TGCAGCGTTGAAGATCCGGCTAGCGGGACTTACGAGCAGTACTTC | CSVEDPASGTYEQYF
TRBJ2-7 | TRBD1 | TRBV10-3 | . | TGTGCCATCACTGGGGACAGCTCCGAGCAGTACTTC | CAITGDSSEQYF
TRBJ1-6 | TRBD1 | TRBV9 | . | TGTGCCAGCAGCATTGGGACAGGGGGCGATTCACCCCTCCACTTT | CASSIGTGGDSPLHF
TRBJ2-1 | TRBD2 | TRBV2 | . | TGTGCCAGCAGTGTCCCCACCGGGACTAGCACCTCCGGTGAGCAGTTCTTC | CASSVPTGTSTSGEQFF
TRBJ2-4 | . | TRBV30 | once | TGTGCCTGGAGTGTGGAGGTGAACATTCAGTACTTC | CAWSVEVNIQYF
TRBJ1-2 | . | TRBV19 | . | TGTGCCAGTAGTAATAACCCCACTTCTAACTATGGCTACACCTTC | CASSNNPTSNYGYTF
TRBJ1-4 | TRBD1 | TRBV4-1 | . | TGCGCCAGCAAAGTCATAGCCCTCAGACAGGGGGCGGGTGTAAAACTGTTTTTT | CASKVIALRQGAGVKLFF
TRBJ1-4 | . | TRBV27 | . | TGTGCCAGCAGTTTATCGGTTCTCACGGGTGAAAAACTGTTTTTT | CASSLSVLTGEKLFF
TRBJ2-7 | TRBD1 | TRBV7-2 | . | TGTGCCAGCAGTTTCCTGCCGGGACAGTTCTACGAGCAGTACTTC | CASSFLPGQFYEQYF
TRBJ2-7 | . | TRBV2 | . | TGTGCCAGCAGCCTGACAGGCCCCAACTACGAGCAGTACTTC | CASSLTGPNYEQYF
TRBJ1-1 | TRBD1 | TRBV19 | . | TGTGCCATCCAAACAACTGACAGGGGGCCCACTGAAGCTTTCTTT | CAIQTTDRGPTEAFF
TRBJ2-3 | TRBD1 | TRBV19 | . | TGTGCCAGTAGTCCACAGCTGACAGGGCTGAAAAGAAGCACAGATACGCAGTATTTT | CASSPQLTGLKRSTDTQYF
TRBJ1-5 | TRBD1 | TRBV11-2 | . | TGTGCCAGCAGCTGGACAGGGAATCAGCCCCAGCATTTT | CASSWTGNQPQHF
TRBJ2-7 | TRBD2 | TRBV28 | . | TGTGCCAGCAGTTTATCCCTTGTTGCTCCGGGACTAGCGGGAGCCTACGAGCAGTACTTC | CASSLSLVAPGLAGAYEQYF
TRBJ2-7 | TRBD2 | TRBV27 | . | TGTGCCAGCAGTACGGCCGGGACTAGCGGGCGACCCTACGAGCAGTACTTC | CASSTAGTSGRPYEQYF
TRBJ1-4 | TRBD1 | TRBV10-2 | . | TGCGCCAGGAAAAGGACAGGGAGTGGAAAACTGTTTTTT | CARKRTGSGKLFF
TRBJ2-3 | . | TRBV10-1 | . | TGCGCCAGCAGTGGACAGGCAGATACGCAGTATTTT | CASSGQADTQYF
TRBJ1-5 | . | TRBV6-5 | few | TGTGCCAGCAGTAACGGGGAGGGCAATTCGCCCCAGCATTTT | CASSNGEGNSPQHF
TRBJ1-6 | . | TRBV2 | once | TGTGCCAGCAGTGAGGGGGGAGAAGCTTCACCCCTCCACTTT | CASSEGGEASPLHF
TRBJ2-7 | TRBD2 | TRBV27 | . | TGTGCCAGCAGTCCCCTCGAAGGGACTAGCGGGAGGACACTACCGACCTACGAGCAGTACTTC | CASSPLEGTSGRTLPTYEQYF